This T cell receptor beta chain was documented in a study of T cells after yellow fever vaccination. Study conclusions and caveats: Post-booster repertoires contained most primary-vaccination clones again (about 95% CD4, around 89% CD8). Clonotypes found in both CD4 and CD8 compartments made up a small share.

It was through 5'RACE template switching that TCR cDNA was made, with a universal primer site and UMIs added. Using its own MiXCR run on the 5' RACE reads, TCRdb lists one record per CDR3 protein. The data show about 73,000 distinct CDR3 sequences, roughly 8% seen once. Comments on this clonotype: The target antigen is unknown.

This clonotype was obtained from a man aged 25-40 years who received the YFV17D yellow fever vaccine. The input for sequencing was CD8+ T cells sorted from PBMCs, taken on the day of the yellow fever booster vaccination.

The CDR3 is CASRKREDQETQYF. CDR3 coding DNA: TGTGCCAGCAGAAAGCGGGAGGACCAAGAGACCCAGTACTTC. The chain recombines TRBV7-3 with TRBJ2-5; 9 positions agree with TRBD2. The germline gives CDR1 SGHTA, CDR2 FQGTGA. The CDR3 has 14 residues. Trimming at V came to 6 bases and at J to 0 bases, leaving 2 bases not matched to a gene.